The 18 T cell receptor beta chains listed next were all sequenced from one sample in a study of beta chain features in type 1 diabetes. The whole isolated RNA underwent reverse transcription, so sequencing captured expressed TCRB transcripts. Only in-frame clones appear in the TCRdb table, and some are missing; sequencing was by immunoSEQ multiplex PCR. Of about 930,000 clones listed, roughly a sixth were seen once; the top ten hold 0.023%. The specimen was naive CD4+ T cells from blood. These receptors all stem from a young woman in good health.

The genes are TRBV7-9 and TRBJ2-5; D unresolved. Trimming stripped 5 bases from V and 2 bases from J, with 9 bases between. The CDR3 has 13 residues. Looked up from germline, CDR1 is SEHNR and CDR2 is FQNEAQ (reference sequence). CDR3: CASSRVLQETQYF. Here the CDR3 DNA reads TGTGCCAGCAGCCGGGTCCTACAAGAGACCCAGTACTTC.

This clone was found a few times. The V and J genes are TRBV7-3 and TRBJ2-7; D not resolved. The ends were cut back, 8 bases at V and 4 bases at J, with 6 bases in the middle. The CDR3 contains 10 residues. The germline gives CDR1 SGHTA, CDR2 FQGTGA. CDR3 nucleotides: TGTGCCAGCGGTTCTTACGAGCAGTACTTC. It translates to CASGSYEQYF. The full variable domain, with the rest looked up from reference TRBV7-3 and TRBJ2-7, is GAGVSQTPSNKVTEKGKYVELRCDPISGHTALYWYRQSLGQGPEFLIYFQGTGAADDSGLPNDRFFAVRPEGSVSTLKIQRTERGDSAVYLCASGSYEQYFGPGTRLTVT.

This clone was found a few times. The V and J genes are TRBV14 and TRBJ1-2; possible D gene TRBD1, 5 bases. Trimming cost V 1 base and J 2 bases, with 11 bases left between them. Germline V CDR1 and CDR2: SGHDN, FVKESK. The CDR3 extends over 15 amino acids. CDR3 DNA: TGTGCCAGCAGCCAAGTGGGGCAGGGAAACTATGGCTACACCTTC. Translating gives CASSQVGQGNYGYTF.

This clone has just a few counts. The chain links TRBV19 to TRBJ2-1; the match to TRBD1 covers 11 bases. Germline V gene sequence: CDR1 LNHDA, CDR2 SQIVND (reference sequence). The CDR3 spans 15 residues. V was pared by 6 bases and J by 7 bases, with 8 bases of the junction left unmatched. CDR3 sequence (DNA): TGTGCCAGTAGGGACGGACAGGGGGCCTTAAATGAGCAGTTCTTC. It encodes CASRDGQGALNEQFF. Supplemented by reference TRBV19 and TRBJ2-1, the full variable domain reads DGGITQSPKYLFRKEGQNVTLSCEQNLNHDAMYWYRQDPGQGLRLIYYSQIVNDFQKGDIAEGYSVSREKKESFPLTVTSAQKNPTAFYLCASRDGQGALNEQFFGPGTRLTVL.

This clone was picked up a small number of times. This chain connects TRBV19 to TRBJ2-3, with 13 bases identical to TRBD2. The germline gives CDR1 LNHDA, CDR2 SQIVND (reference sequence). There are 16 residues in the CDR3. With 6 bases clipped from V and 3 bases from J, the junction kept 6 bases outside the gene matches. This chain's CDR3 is CASSRGLAGVTDTQYF. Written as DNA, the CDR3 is TGTGCCAGTAGCCGCGGACTAGCGGGAGTAACAGATACGCAGTATTTT.

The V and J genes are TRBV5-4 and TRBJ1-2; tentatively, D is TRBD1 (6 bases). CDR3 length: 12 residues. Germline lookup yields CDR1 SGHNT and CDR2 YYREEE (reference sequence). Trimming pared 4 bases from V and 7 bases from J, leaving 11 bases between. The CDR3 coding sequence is TGTGCCAGCAGCCAAGAGGGGGGTGGCTACACCTTC. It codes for CASSQEGGGYTF.

CDR3 sequence (DNA): TGCGCCAGCAGCTTTGCTCTACAGGGAAAAGAGACCCAGTACTTC. Its translation: CASSFALQGKETQYF. The chain employs TRBV5-1 and TRBJ2-5, with D tentatively TRBD1 (6 bases). Trimming took off 2 bases at V and 3 bases at J, with 14 bases between the two ends. Germline values: CDR1 SGHRS, CDR2 YFSETQ. The CDR3 loop spans 15 amino acids.

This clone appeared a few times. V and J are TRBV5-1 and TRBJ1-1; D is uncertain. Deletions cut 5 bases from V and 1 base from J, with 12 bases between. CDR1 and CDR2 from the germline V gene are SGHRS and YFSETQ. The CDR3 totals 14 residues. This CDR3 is CASRLRAGNTEAFF. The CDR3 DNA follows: TGCGCCAGCAGGTTGAGGGCAGGGAACACTGAAGCTTTCTTT. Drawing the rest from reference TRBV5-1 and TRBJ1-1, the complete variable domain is KAGVTQTPRYLIKTRGQQVTLSCSPISGHRSVSWYQQTPGQGLQFLFEYFSETQRNKGNFPGRFSGRQFSNSRSEMNVSTLELGDSALYLCASRLRAGNTEAFFGQGTRLTVV.

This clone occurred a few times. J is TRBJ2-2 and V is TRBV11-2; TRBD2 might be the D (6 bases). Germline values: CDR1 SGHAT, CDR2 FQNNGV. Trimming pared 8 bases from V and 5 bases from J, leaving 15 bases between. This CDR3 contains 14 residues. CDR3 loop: CASGGLAVTGELFF. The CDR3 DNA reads TGTGCCAGCGGAGGGCTAGCTGTTACCGGGGAGCTGTTTTTT.

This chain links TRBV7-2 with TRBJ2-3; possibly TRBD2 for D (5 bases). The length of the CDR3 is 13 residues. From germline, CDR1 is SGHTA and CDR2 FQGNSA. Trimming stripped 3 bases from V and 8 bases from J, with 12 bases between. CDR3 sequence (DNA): TGTGCCAGCAGCTTGGACTTCCAGTCTACGCAGTATTTT. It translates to CASSLDFQSTQYF.

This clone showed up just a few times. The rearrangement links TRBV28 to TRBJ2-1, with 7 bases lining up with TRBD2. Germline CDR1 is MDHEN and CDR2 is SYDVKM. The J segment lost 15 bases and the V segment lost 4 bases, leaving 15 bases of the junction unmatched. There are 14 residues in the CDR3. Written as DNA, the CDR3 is TGTGCCAGCAGTTCCCCCCCCGGCTCGCGGGAGTGGTTCTTC. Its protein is CASSSPPGSREWFF.

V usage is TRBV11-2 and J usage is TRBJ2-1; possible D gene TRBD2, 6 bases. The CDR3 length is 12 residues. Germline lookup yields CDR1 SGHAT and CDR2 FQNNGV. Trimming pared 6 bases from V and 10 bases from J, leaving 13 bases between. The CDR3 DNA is TGTGCCAGCAGTTATCAGGGAGGAGAGCAGTTCTTC. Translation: CASSYQGGEQFF.

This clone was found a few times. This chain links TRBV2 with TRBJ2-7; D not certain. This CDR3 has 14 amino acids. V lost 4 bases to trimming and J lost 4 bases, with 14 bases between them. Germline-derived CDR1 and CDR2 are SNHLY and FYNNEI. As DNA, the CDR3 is TGTGCCAGCAGTGTTCTGGGAATTGGGTACGAGCAGTACTTC. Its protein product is CASSVLGIGYEQYF.

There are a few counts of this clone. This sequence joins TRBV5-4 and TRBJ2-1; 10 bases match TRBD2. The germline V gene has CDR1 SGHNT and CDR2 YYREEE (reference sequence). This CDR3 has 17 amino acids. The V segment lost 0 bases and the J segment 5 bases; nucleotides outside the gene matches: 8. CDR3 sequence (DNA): TGTGCCAGCAGCTTGGCCAAAGGGACTAGCGTTCACAATGAGCAGTTCTTC. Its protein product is CASSLAKGTSVHNEQFF.

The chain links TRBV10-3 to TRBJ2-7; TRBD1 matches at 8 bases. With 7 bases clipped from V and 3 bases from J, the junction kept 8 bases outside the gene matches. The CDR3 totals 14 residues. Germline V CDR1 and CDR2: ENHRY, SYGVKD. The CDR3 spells CAINALGQVYEQYF. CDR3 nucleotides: TGTGCCATCAATGCTTTGGGACAGGTCTACGAGCAGTACTTC.

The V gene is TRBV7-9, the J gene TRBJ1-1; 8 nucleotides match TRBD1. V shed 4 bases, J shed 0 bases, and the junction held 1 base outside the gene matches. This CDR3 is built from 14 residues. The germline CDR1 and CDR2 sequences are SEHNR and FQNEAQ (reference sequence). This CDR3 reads CASSWTGLNTEAFF. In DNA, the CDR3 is TGTGCCAGCAGCTGGACAGGGTTGAACACTGAAGCTTTCTTT. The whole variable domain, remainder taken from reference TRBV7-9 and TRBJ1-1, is DTGVSQNPRHKITKRGQNVTFRCDPISEHNRLYWYRQTLGQGPEFLTYFQNEAQLEKSRLLSDRFSAERPKGSFSTLEIQRTEQGDSAMYLCASSWTGLNTEAFFGQGTRLTVV.

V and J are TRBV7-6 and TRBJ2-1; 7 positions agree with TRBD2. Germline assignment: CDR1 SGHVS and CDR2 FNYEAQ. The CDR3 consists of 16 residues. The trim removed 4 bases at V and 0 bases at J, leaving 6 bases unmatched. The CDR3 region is CASSSPRGSSYNEQFF. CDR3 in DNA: TGTGCCAGCAGCTCCCCGCGGGGGTCCTCCTACAATGAGCAGTTCTTC.

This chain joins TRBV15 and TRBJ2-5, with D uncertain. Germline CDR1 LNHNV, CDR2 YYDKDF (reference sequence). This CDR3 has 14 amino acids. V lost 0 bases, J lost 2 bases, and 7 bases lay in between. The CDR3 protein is CATSRDRRQETQYF. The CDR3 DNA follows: TGTGCCACCAGCAGAGATAGGCGGCAAGAGACCCAGTACTTC.